This TCR beta chain appears in the sequencing data of a study of OX40 agonist ivuxolimab in advanced cancers. Peripheral blood came from all dose cohorts at three timepoints. Germline V gives CDR1 KGHSH, CDR2 LQKENI. V gave up 3 bases and J gave up 0 bases; unmatched junction bases: 14. This CDR3 is built from 20 residues. Clones were read by immunoSEQ multiplex PCR, and TCRdb kept only the in-frame ones, dropping some. This repertoire shows about 80,000 clones, just under 95% found once; its top ten account for approximately 0.32%. The chain uses TRBV18 and TRBJ2-6, with 7 bases identical to TRBD1. Sequencing was performed on CD4+ or CD8+ T cells sorted from blood, taken in a trial of the OX40 agonist ivuxolimab. This clonotype was sampled from an adult with an advanced solid tumor such as melanoma, head and neck, liver or kidney cancer. CDR3 sequence (DNA): TGTGCCAGCTCACCGAGACAGGGCCAGGAGTCCCACTCTGGGGCCAACGTCCTGACTTTC. Translated, it gives CASSPRQGQESHSGANVLTF.